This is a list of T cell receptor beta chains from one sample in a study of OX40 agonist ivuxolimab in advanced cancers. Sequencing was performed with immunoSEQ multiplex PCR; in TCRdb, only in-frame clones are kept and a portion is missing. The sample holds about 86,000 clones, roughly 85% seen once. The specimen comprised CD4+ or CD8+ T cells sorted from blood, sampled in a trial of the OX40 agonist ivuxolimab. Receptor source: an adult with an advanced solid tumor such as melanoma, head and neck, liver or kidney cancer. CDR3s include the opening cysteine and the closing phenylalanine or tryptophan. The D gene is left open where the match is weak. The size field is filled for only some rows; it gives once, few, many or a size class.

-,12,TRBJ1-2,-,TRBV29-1,CSARGTNYGYTF,TGCAGCGCTAGGGGGACTAACTATGGCTACACCTTC
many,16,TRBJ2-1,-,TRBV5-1,CASSPPGLEGNNEQFF,TGCGCCAGCAGCCCCCCCGGGCTAGAGGGGAACAATGAGCAGTTCTTC
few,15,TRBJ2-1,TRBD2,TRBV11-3,CASSRGLAGGGEQFF,TGTGCCAGCAGCCGGGGACTAGCGGGGGGAGGTGAGCAGTTCTTC
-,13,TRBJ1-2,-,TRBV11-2,CASSLITGRGYTF,TGTGCCAGCAGCTTAATAACAGGACGCGGCTACACCTTC
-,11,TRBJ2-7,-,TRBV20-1,CSASPTYEQYF,TGCAGTGCCAGCCCGACCTACGAGCAGTACTTC
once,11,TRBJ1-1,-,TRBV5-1,CASSSSTEAFF,TGCGCCAGCAGCAGTAGCACTGAAGCTTTCTTT
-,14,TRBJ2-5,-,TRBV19,CASSISPGQETQYF,TGTGCCAGTAGTATATCACCGGGCCAGGAGACCCAGTACTTC
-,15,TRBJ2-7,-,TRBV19,CASSMGGAGSYEQYF,TGTGCCAGTAGTATGGGCGGGGCGGGATCCTACGAGCAGTACTTC
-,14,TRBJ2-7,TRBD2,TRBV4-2,CASSLQRGPYEQYF,TGTGCCAGCAGCCTTCAGCGGGGTCCCTACGAGCAGTACTTC
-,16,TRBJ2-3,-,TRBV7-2,CASSRLGGVGTDTQYF,TGTGCCAGCAGTCGCTTAGGGGGGGTAGGCACAGATACGCAGTATTTT
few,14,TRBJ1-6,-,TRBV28,CASSLPEINSPLHF,TGTGCCAGCAGTTTACCCGAAATAAATTCACCCCTCCACTTT
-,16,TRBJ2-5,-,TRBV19,CATSPSTLAGQETQYF,TGTGCCACCTCCCCATCCACCTTAGCCGGACAAGAGACCCAGTACTTC
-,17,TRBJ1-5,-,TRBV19,CASTTRSRAGGNQPQHF,TGTGCCAGTACTACACGGAGCAGGGCGGGGGGCAATCAGCCCCAGCATTTT
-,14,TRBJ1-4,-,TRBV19,CASSTGLRDEKLFF,TGTGCCAGTAGTACGGGCCTCCGAGATGAAAAACTGTTTTTT
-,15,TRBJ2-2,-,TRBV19,CASSINLGNTGELFF,TGTGCCAGTAGTATAAACCTAGGGAACACCGGGGAGCTGTTTTTT
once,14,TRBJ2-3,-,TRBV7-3,CASSLTISTDTQYF,TGTGCCAGCAGCTTAACGATCAGCACAGATACGCAGTATTTT
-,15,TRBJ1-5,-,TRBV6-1,CASSEGRAPNQPQHF,TGTGCCAGCAGTGAAGGAAGGGCGCCTAATCAGCCCCAGCATTTT
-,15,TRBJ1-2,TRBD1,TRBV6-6,CASSYLRDRGLGYTF,TGTGCCAGCAGTTACCTAAGGGACAGGGGGCTTGGCTACACCTTC
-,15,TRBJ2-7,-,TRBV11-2,CASSFGSQTSYEQYF,TGTGCCAGCAGCTTTGGGAGCCAGACCTCCTACGAGCAGTACTTC